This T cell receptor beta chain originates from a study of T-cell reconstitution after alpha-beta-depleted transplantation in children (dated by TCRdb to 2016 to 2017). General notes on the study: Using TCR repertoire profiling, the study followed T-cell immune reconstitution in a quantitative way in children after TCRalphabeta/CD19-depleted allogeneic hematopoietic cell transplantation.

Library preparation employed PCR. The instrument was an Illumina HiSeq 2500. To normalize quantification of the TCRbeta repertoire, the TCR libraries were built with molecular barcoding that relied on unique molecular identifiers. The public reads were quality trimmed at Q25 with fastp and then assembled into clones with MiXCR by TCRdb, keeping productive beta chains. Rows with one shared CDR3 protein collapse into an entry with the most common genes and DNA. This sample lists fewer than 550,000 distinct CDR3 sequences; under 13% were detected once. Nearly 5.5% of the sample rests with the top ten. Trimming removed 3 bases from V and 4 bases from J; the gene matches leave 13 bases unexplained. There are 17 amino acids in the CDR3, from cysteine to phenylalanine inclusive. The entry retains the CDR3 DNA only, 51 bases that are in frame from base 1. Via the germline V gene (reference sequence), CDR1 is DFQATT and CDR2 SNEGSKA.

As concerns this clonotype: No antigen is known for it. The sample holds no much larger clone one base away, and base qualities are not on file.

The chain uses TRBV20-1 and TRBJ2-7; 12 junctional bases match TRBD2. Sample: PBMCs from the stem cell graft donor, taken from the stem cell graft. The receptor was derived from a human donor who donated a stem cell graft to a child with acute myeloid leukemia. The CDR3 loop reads CSASPLGLAGREYEQYF. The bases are TGCAGTGCTAGCCCCTTGGGACTAGCGGGTAGGGAATACGAGCAGTACTTC.